The rows below give T cell receptor beta chains drawn from one sample of a study of neurological immune-mediated disorders. TCRdb called the 5' RACE reads again in MiXCR, with one record for every CDR3 protein. In the table there are roughly 30,000 distinct CDR3 sequences, about an eighth of which are singletons. The sample taken for sequencing was CD4+ T cells from blood. The receptor set was obtained from a female donor with HTLV-1-associated myelopathy (HAM/TSP). Each CDR3 is given with its conserved first and last residue. Fields, in order: D gene, V gene, J gene, clone size, CDR3 DNA, CDR3 protein. The D gene is left open where the match is weak. Not every row has a clone size; where given, it reads once, few, many or a size class.

-	TRBV5-1	TRBJ2-2	-	TGCGCCAGCAGCTTGCCGGGCGCCGTCACCGGGGAGCTGTTTTTT	CASSLPGAVTGELFF
TRBD2	TRBV5-5	TRBJ2-3	many	TGTGCCAGCACCCTGACTAGCGGGGGGGCTGATACGCAGTATTTT	CASTLTSGGADTQYF
TRBD2	TRBV20-1	TRBJ2-2	many	TGCAGTGCCCGACAAGCGGGGGGCTCCTTCACCGGGGAGCTGTTTTTT	CSARQAGGSFTGELFF
TRBD2	TRBV20-1	TRBJ2-1	many	TGCAGTGCTATCATCACGGGAGGGCGATACAATGAGCAGTTCTTC	CSAIITGGRYNEQFF
-	TRBV2	TRBJ2-1	many	TGTGCCAGTCAACGTCTTCAGAGCCATGAGCAGTTCTTC	CASQRLQSHEQFF
TRBD1	TRBV24-1	TRBJ1-6	many	TGTGCCACCAGTGATTCCCGGGCAGGGGGTAATTCACCCCTCCACTTT	CATSDSRAGGNSPLHF
TRBD2	TRBV6-2/TRBV6-3	TRBJ2-1	few	TGTGCCAGCATTCCAGGGACTAGTTTAAGGGAGCAGTTCTTC	CASIPGTSLREQFF
-	TRBV5-1	TRBJ2-2	many	TGCGCCAGCAGCTTGGAGGGCTCGAACACCGGGGAGCTGTTTTTT	CASSLEGSNTGELFF
TRBD1	TRBV29-1	TRBJ2-3	many	TGCAGCGTTCAACCCTGGACAGGGTCAGATACGCAGTATTTT	CSVQPWTGSDTQYF
TRBD1	TRBV7-9	TRBJ1-2	many	TGTGCCAGCAACTTCCAAGGGACAGTTTCTAACTATGGCTACACCTTC	CASNFQGTVSNYGYTF
-	TRBV7-3	TRBJ2-4	many	TGTGCCAGCAGCTTATTCCAAGACGATGTTCAGTACTTC	CASSLFQDDVQYF
-	TRBV3-1	TRBJ2-7	many	TGTGCCAGCAGCCAAGATATGTTCTCCTACGAGCAGTACTTC	CASSQDMFSYEQYF
-	TRBV5-3	TRBJ1-2	-	TGTGCCAGCAGTCAAGGGTCCGGGACCACTCAACCCGTGTATGGCTACACCTTC	CASSQGSGTTQPVYGYTF
-	TRBV20-1	TRBJ1-1	many	TGCAGTGCTAGACAGTTGAAGACTGAAGCTTTCTTT	CSARQLKTEAFF
TRBD1	TRBV20-1	TRBJ2-7	many	TGCAGTGCCCCTACAGGGGCCTACGAGCAGTACTTC	CSAPTGAYEQYF
-	TRBV5-1	TRBJ1-4	many	TGCGCCAGCAGCTTGACTCCGACGGCTAATGAAAAACTGTTTTTT	CASSLTPTANEKLFF